Ten or more counts support the clone carrying this T cell receptor (beta chain). What it recognizes is unknown. The germline V and J ends were trimmed by 2 bases and 1 base, with 25 bases remaining between them. The CDR3 length is 20 residues. Germline V gene lookup returns CDR1 SGHRS and CDR2 YFSETQ. The source of the sample is a study of blood T cells in healthy people across ages. Findings of the study overall: Whereas aged donors had fewer naive CD4+ cells, long-lived donors had more of them and higher diversity.

A second PCR, run for about 7 to 12 cycles, used a sample-barcoded 5' primer plus a J-beta primer mix. TCRdb reprocessed the 5' RACE reads with MiXCR, giving one entry per CDR3 protein. The sample holds over a million distinct CDR3 sequences, around 45% seen once. Each donor gave around 9.3 milliliters of peripheral blood. This sequence originates from a woman aged 60-70 years in good health. The sequenced sample consisted of blood. The chain combines TRBV5-1 with TRBJ2-4; no firm D call. The DNA of the CDR3 is TGCGCCAGCAGCTTTGCGGCCCCCAGATCCGACGCGCTCGCCAAAAACATTCAGTACTTC. This gives the protein CASSFAAPRSDALAKNIQYF. Combining the CDR3 with reference TRBV5-1 and TRBJ2-4 gives the whole variable domain KAGVTQTPRYLIKTRGQQVTLSCSPISGHRSVSWYQQTPGQGLQFLFEYFSETQRNKGNFPGRFSGRQFSNSRSEMNVSTLELGDSALYLCASSFAAPRSDALAKNIQYFGAGTRLSVL.